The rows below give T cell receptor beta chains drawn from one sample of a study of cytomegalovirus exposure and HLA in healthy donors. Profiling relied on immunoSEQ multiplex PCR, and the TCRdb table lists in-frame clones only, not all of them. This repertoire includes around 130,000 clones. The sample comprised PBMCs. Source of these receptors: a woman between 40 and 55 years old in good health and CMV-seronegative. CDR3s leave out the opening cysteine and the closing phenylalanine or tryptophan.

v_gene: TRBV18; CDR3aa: ASSPRRGGMNTEAF
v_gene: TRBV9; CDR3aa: ASSGGGGTDYGYT
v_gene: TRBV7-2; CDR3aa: ASSLYEGSEGYT
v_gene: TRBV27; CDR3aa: ASRRQGENEKLF
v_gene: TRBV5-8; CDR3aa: ASSAGTGKDTQY
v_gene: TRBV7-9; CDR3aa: ASSQGQQAPYGYT
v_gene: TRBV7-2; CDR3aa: ASSHNTPSRGLKGYT
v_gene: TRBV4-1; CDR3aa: ASSRQGQKETQY
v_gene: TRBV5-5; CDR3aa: ASSSGTGSTEAF
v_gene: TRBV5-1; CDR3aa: ASSSGRFTSGGRGTDTQY
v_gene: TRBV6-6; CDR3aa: ATRGGSTEAF
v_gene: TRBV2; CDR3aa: ASRDREPQETQY
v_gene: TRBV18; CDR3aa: ASSPLPTGSGTEAF
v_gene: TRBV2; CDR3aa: ATLRDRGTYSPLH
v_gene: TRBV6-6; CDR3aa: ASSYSQGPYEQY
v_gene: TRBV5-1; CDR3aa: ASSKTGTGLRGGYT
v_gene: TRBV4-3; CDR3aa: ASSRITSFGEQF
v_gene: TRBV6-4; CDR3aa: ASSEGGGQYNEQF
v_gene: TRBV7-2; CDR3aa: ASSLGGSSNQPQH
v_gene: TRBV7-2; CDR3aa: ASSVSGGEREQY
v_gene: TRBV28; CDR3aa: ASSFGDYEQY
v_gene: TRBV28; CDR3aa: AVFDREGGLPFATDTQY
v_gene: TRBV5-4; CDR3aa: ASTSGQGAYSPLH
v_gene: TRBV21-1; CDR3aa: ASSKGTVHYGYT
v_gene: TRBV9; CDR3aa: ASSVDRDSYTDTQY
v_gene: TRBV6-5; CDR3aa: ASSYAQLSTDTQY
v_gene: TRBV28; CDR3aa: ASRQRDRDSYEQY
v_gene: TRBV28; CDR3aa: ASSLKVRGEQY
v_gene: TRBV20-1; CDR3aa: SVRAVYGYT
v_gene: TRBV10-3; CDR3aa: AISGGQQTDTQY
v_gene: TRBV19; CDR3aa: ASSRGDRRTQETQY
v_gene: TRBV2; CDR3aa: ASRGQLNTEAF
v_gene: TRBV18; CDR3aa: ASSPAGMNSPLH
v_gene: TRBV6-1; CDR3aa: ASSQEGAIGTEAF
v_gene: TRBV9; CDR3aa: ASSVITGHTEAF
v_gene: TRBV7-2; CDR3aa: ASSLRSAGGYT
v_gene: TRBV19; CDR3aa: ASSIAGGKTGELF
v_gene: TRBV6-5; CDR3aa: ASARDSETGELF
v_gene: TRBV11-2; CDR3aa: ASSSLQGKQPQH
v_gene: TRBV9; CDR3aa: ASSEPRGGSTDTQY
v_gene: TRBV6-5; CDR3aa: ASSYTGYTYEQY
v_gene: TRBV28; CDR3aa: ASLETGAYNEQF
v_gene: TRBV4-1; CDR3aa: ASSARLAGGEDTQY
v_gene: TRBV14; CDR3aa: ASSDYRGQRDTQY
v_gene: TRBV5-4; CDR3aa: ASSGDRPETQY
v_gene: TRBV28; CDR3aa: ASRGGLNTEAF
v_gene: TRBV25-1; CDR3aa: ASSEFYRVSEQF
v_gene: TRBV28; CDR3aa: ASSSPQAEAF
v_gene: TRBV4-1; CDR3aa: ASGGIQPQH
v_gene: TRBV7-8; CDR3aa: AGGPHALTGTGGQGYT
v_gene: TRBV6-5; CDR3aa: ASSRYARGHEKLF
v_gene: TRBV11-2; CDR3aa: ASSSTGMGETQY
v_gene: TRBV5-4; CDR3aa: ASTGASGAQGETQY
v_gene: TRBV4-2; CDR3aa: ASSQVGGFKGLAGRETQY
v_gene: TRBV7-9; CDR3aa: ASSMTGTGRGGYT
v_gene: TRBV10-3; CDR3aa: AISDPFRRGGETQY
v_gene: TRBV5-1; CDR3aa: ASSLGQGSNSPLH
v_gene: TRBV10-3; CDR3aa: AITQDSNYGYT
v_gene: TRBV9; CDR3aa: ASSMTGGRDTQY
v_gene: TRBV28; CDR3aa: ASSGDPRGAF